Listed here are 8 T cell receptor beta chains from one sample, sequenced in a study of blood T cell repertoires in COVID-19. This table comes from immunoSEQ multiplex PCR, and its TCRdb copy is limited to in-frame clones, with some not included. The sample carries around 120,000 clones, under 80% recorded once. Material for sequencing was peripheral blood. These TCRs come from a man aged 65 to 79 with acute or convalescent COVID-19.

The V call is TRBV27, the J call TRBJ1-5, with TRBD1 matching 7 bases. Germline V gene lookup returns CDR1 MNHEY and CDR2 SMNVEV (reference sequence). There are 15 residues in the CDR3. Trimming cost V 2 bases and J 6 bases; bases outside gene matches: 7. CDR3 in amino acids: CASSLVLGGGQPQHF. The CDR3 DNA reads TGTGCCAGCAGTTTAGTGTTAGGGGGCGGTCAGCCCCAGCATTTT.

The rearrangement uses TRBV7-3 and TRBJ1-1; tentative D call: TRBD1 (6 bases). Deletions cut 5 bases from V and 5 bases from J, with 15 bases between. CDR1 SGHTA and CDR2 FQGTGA come from the germline V gene. CDR3 length equals 14 residues. In DNA form, the CDR3 reads TGTGCCAGCAGCAGCGGGGGGGCTGGGACTGAAGCTTTCTTT. As protein: CASSSGGAGTEAFF.

The rearrangement links TRBV6-5 to TRBJ1-6; a weak D match, TRBD1 (5 bases). Trimming shortened V by 2 bases and J by 7 bases, and 9 bases separated the two germline ends. Per germline, CDR1 MNHEY and CDR2 SVGAGI. The CDR3 covers 14 residues. The CDR3 DNA reads as TGTGCCAGCAGTTACGCAGGGCTCAATTCACCCCTCCACTTT. This codes for CASSYAGLNSPLHF.

This clone was seen once. The chain employs TRBV7-6 and TRBJ2-1; maybe TRBD1 (7 bases). The CDR3 is made up of 18 amino acids. Deletions cut 6 bases from V and 8 bases from J, with 29 bases between. In germline, CDR1 is SGHVS, CDR2 FNYEAQ. Here the CDR3 DNA reads TGTGCCAGCAGTTCATTCGCCAGGGGGAGGTTTGTTAGGGATGAGCAGTTCTTC. This encodes CASSSFARGRFVRDEQFF.

This chain joins TRBV5-8 and TRBJ2-7; 8 bases match TRBD1. The V segment lost 0 bases and the J segment 3 bases; nucleotides outside the gene matches: 5. This CDR3 has 15 amino acids. In germline, CDR1 is SGHTS, CDR2 YDEGEE. The CDR3 reads CASSLAWTGIYEQYF. In nucleotides, the CDR3 is TGTGCCAGCAGCTTGGCCTGGACAGGGATCTACGAGCAGTACTTC.

The rearrangement joins TRBV10-3 to TRBJ2-7; 12 bases fit TRBD2. V shed 11 bases and J 1 base; nucleotides not matched to a gene: 9. The CDR3 covers 15 residues. Germline V gene sequence: CDR1 ENHRY, CDR2 SYGVKD. As DNA, the CDR3 is TGTGCCTCGTATCCCACTAGCGGGGGGTCCTACGAGCAGTACTTC. This encodes CASYPTSGGSYEQYF.

The rearrangement joins TRBV9 to TRBJ1-1; a possible D gene is TRBD1 (5 bases). Germline V gives CDR1 SGDLS, CDR2 YYNGEE. Trimming took off 3 bases at V and 5 bases at J, with 14 bases between the two ends. This CDR3 spans 14 amino acids. For the CDR3, the DNA is TGTGCCAGCAGCGCTCAGGGAAGCGGGACTGAAGCTTTCTTT. Protein sequence: CASSAQGSGTEAFF.

The chain is built from TRBV27 and TRBJ2-1, with TRBD2 matching 11 bases. CDR1 MNHEY and CDR2 SMNVEV come from the germline V gene (reference sequence). The J segment lost 2 bases and the V segment lost 5 bases, leaving 5 bases of the junction unmatched. The CDR3 has 16 residues. The CDR3: CASSPVAGGPYNEQFF. The CDR3 bases are TGTGCCAGCAGTCCCGTAGCGGGGGGGCCCTACAATGAGCAGTTCTTC.